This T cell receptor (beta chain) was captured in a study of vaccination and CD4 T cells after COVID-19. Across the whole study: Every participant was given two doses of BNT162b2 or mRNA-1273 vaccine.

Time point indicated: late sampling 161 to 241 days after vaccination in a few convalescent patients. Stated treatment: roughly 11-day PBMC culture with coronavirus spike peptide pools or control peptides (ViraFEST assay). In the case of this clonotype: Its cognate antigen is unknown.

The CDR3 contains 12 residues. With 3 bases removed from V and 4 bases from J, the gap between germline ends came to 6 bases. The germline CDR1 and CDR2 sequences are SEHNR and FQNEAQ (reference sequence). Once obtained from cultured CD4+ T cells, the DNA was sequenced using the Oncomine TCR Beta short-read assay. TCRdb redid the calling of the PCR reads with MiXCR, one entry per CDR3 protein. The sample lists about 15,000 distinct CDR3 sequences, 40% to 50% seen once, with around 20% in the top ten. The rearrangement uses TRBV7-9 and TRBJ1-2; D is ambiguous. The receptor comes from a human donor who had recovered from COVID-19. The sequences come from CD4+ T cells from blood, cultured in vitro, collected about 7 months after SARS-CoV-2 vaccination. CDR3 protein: CASSFNSYGYTF. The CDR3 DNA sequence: TGTGCCAGCAGCTTCAACAGCTATGGCTACACCTTC.